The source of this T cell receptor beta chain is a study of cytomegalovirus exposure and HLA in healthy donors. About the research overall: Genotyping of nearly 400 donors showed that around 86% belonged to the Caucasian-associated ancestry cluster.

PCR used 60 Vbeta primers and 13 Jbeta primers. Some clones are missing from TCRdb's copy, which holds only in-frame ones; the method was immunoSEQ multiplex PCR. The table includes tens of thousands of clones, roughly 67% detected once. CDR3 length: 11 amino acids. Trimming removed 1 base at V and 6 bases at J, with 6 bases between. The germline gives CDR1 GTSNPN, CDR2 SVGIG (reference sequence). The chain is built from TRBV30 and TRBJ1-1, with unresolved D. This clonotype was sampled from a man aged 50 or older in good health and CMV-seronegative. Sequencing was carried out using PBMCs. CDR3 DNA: TGTGCCTGGAGTGGTCGGGCTGAAGCTTTCTTT. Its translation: CAWSGRAEAFF.